The present entry profiles one T cell receptor (beta chain) with its context. The antigen is unknown. The whole isolated RNA underwent reverse transcription, so sequencing captured expressed TCRB transcripts. TCRdb's copy holds only in-frame clones and misses some; the assay was immunoSEQ multiplex PCR. The sample shows about 160,000 clones, about 9% of them seen only once. The sample comes from a study of beta chain features in type 1 diabetes. V dropped 5 bases and J dropped 1 base, with 11 bases sitting between them. Germline V CDR1 and CDR2: MDHEN, SYDVKM. The CDR3 sequence is 14 residues long. Findings and caveats of the study: Moderate yet significant TCRB CDR3 shortening was seen in Type 1 diabetes patients in all four CD4+ subsets.

The rearrangement links TRBV28 to TRBJ1-1; unclear D gene. This TCR was sampled from a woman aged 18-35 years with type 1 diabetes. Sequenced: central memory CD4+ T cells from blood. CDR3 in amino acids: CASSRWEGNTEAFF. The CDR3 DNA reads as TGTGCCAGCAGTCGGTGGGAGGGGAACACTGAAGCTTTCTTT.